One and the same sample provided the 25 T cell receptor beta chains below, sequenced in a study of T-cell memory formation after mild COVID-19. TCRdb used MiXCR to reprocess the 5' RACE reads, holding one entry per CDR3 protein. The sample holds 14,000 to 15,000 distinct CDR3 sequences, around 21% seen once. Sequenced material: PBMCs or a T cell subset sorted from them (not recorded which). These receptors all stem from a man between 18 and 29 years old who had mild COVID-19 (a few samples of this study predate the infection). Cell type and time point are not known.

The chain employs TRBV5-1 and TRBJ2-3; the match to TRBD2 covers 11 bases. The germline V gene has CDR1 SGHRS and CDR2 YFSETQ. The trim removed 6 bases at V and 2 bases at J, leaving 11 bases unmatched. This CDR3 spans 17 amino acids. This CDR3 reads CASTRLSGGALTDTQYF. In DNA, the CDR3 is TGCGCCAGCACCCGGCTTAGCGGGGGGGCCCTCACAGATACGCAGTATTTT.

This clonotype was seen a handful of times. The J gene is TRBJ2-3, the V gene TRBV11-2, with TRBD1 matching 10 bases. With V trimmed by 5 bases and J by 1 base, 3 bases remained unmatched. CDR3 size: 15 residues. The germline CDR1 and CDR2 sequences are SGHAT and FQNNGV. The CDR3 loop reads CASSPGTGGTDTQYF. The CDR3 nucleotides read TGTGCCAGCAGCCCCGGGACAGGGGGCACAGATACGCAGTATTTT. Full variable domain (missing parts from reference TRBV11-2 and TRBJ2-3): EAGVAQSPRYKIIEKRQSVAFWCNPISGHATLYWYQQILGQGPKLLIQFQNNGVVDDSQLPKDRFSAERLKGVDSTLKIQPAKLEDSAVYLCASSPGTGGTDTQYFGPGTRLTVL.

This clonotype showed up many times. The rearrangement joins TRBV7-9 to TRBJ2-1; D remains unclear. In germline, CDR1 is SEHNR, CDR2 FQNEAQ (reference sequence). Deletions cut 9 bases from V and 0 bases from J, with 15 bases between. This CDR3 spans 15 amino acids. The CDR3 region has the DNA TGTGCCAGTAAAGGACGTTACCCCTCCTACAATGAGCAGTTCTTC. It specifies CASKGRYPSYNEQFF.

This clonotype appeared many times. The chain recombines TRBV29-1 with TRBJ2-5; maybe TRBD2 (5 bases). The CDR3 runs to 13 residues. Germline CDR1 reads SQVTM; CDR2 reads ANQGSEA. The V end lost 6 bases, the J end lost 5 bases, and 16 bases lay between the germline ends. The CDR3 DNA follows: TGCAGCGTCAGGCGTACCTCGGGGGAGACCCAGTACTTC. It specifies CSVRRTSGETQYF.

The count of this clonotype is one. A single base separates this from a much larger clone, so it may be a read error. This chain joins TRBV2 and TRBJ1-2, with unresolved D. The CDR3 loop spans 16 amino acids. Trimming removed 4 bases from V and 7 bases from J, with 22 bases in between. CDR1 and CDR2 from the germline V gene are SNHLY and FYNNEI. CDR3 DNA sequence: TGTGCCAGCAGTGTCCCTTGGCAGCTTTTCTTCTGTGGCTACACCTTC. Protein: CASSVPWQLFFCGYTF.

The V call is TRBV7-6, the J call TRBJ2-7; 11 positions match TRBD2. From germline, CDR1 is SGHVS and CDR2 FNYEAQ. The CDR3 totals 19 residues. Trimming took 5 bases from V and 0 from J; bases not matched to a gene: 15. The CDR3 region is CASSRHNSGRAPSSYEQYF. CDR3 DNA sequence: TGTGCCAGCAGCCGACACAATAGCGGGAGGGCCCCGAGCTCCTACGAGCAGTACTTC.

The chain joins TRBV4-2 to TRBJ2-3; the D gene could be TRBD1 or TRBD2 (5 bases each). Germline assignment: CDR1 LGHNA and CDR2 YNFKEQ. V lost 4 bases to trimming and J lost 3 bases, with 11 bases between them. The CDR3 has 14 residues. The CDR3 is CASSRDEGTDTQYF. In DNA, the CDR3 is TGTGCCAGCAGCCGGGACGAAGGGACAGATACGCAGTATTTT.

This clonotype was picked up many times. The chain joins TRBV20-1 to TRBJ2-1; maybe TRBD1 (6 bases). Germline CDR1 and CDR2: DFQATT and SNEGSKA (reference sequence). The CDR3 runs 13 residues. V lost 1 base and J lost 4, with 8 bases in between. The CDR3: CSARGGQYNEQFF. The CDR3 DNA follows: TGCAGTGCTAGAGGGGGGCAGTACAATGAGCAGTTCTTC.

The gene calls are TRBV6-2 or TRBV6-3 and TRBJ2-5; D ambiguous. The CDR3 has 12 residues. V lost 6 bases and J lost 1, with 6 bases in between. CDR1 is MNHEY and CDR2 is SVGEGT in the germline V gene. The CDR3 region is CASSLLQETQYF. CDR3 DNA sequence: TGTGCCAGCAGCCTCCTCCAAGAGACCCAGTACTTC.

The sample holds many counts of this clonotype. This sequence joins TRBV6-2 or TRBV6-3 and TRBJ2-1; a weak D match, TRBD1 (6 bases). This CDR3 region has 15 residues. Germline V gene sequence: CDR1 MNHEY, CDR2 SVGEGT. V lost 0 bases and J lost 6, with 12 bases in between. CDR3 loop: CASSYSNYRVNEQFF. As DNA, the CDR3 is TGTGCCAGCAGTTACTCGAATTACAGGGTCAATGAGCAGTTCTTC.

The genes are TRBV11-2 and TRBJ1-1; 7 bases are a match to TRBD1. Losses at the gene ends were 5 bases for V and 0 bases for J; bases not matched to a gene: 12. The germline gives CDR1 SGHAT, CDR2 FQNNGV. The CDR3 has 17 amino acids. The chain's CDR3 is CASSGWGRGQVNTEAFF. The CDR3 DNA is TGTGCCAGCAGCGGCTGGGGGAGGGGGCAGGTGAACACTGAAGCTTTCTTT.

CDR3 sequence reads: CASSIRLRGGNTEAFF. The CDR3 bases are TGTGCCAGCAGCATTCGACTCAGGGGAGGGAACACTGAAGCTTTCTTT. The chain combines TRBV12-3 or TRBV12-4 with TRBJ1-1; D perhaps matches TRBD1 (6 bases). The CDR3 runs to 16 residues. The V gene lost 6 bases and the J gene lost 1 base, with 18 bases spanning the gap.

This chain links TRBV9 with TRBJ2-1; 9 nucleotides align to TRBD1. Germline-derived CDR1 and CDR2 are SGDLS and YYNGEE. V was pared by 3 bases and J by 7 bases, with 11 bases of the junction left unmatched. CDR3 length: 16 residues. The CDR3 sequence: CASSAGSGTGWNEQFF. The CDR3 coding sequence is TGTGCCAGCAGCGCGGGAAGCGGGACAGGGTGGAATGAGCAGTTCTTC.

This clonotype was seen at least ten times. V gene TRBV5-8 combines with J gene TRBJ2-7, with unresolved D. The CDR3 length is 16 residues. Looked up from germline, CDR1 is SGHTS and CDR2 is YDEGEE. Trimming pared 7 bases from V and 4 bases from J, leaving 24 bases between. The CDR3 DNA follows: TGTGCCAGCGTTCCCTATCAACCGACCGCTGCTTACGAGCAGTACTTC. Encoded protein: CASVPYQPTAAYEQYF.

As concerns this clonotype: A single base separates this from a much larger clone, so it may be a read error. CDR3 loop: CASSDDPHATGANVLTF. Here the CDR3 DNA reads TGTGCCAGCAGCGACGATCCCCACGCCACTGGGGCCAACGTCCTGACTTTC. The rearrangement joins TRBV9 to TRBJ2-6; D is ambiguous. CDR1 and CDR2 (germline): SGDLS, YYNGEE. The CDR3 totals 17 residues. The V and J ends lost 3 bases and 2 bases respectively, with 15 bases between them.

This clonotype was found a few times. This chain joins TRBV12-3 or TRBV12-4 and TRBJ1-5; unclear D gene. The V gene lost 7 bases and the J gene lost 7 bases, with 11 bases spanning the gap. This CDR3 region has 12 residues. The CDR3 reads CASTEGGQPQHF. The CDR3 nucleotides read TGTGCCAGCACCGAGGGCGGGCAGCCCCAGCATTTT.

This clonotype occurred once. The chain carries TRBV7-2 and TRBJ2-3; D is undetermined. CDR3 length: 14 amino acids. V lost 1 base and J lost 4, with 9 bases in between. Germline V gene sequence: CDR1 SGHTA, CDR2 FQGNSA. CDR3: CASSLGPDPDTQYF. CDR3 DNA: TGTGCCAGCAGCTTAGGGCCCGATCCAGATACGCAGTATTTT.

This clonotype was observed a few times. The V gene is TRBV4-1, the J gene TRBJ1-4; D gene unclear. V was cut by 4 bases and J by 8 bases, with 8 bases left in between. The CDR3 extends over 12 amino acids. Germline V gene lookup returns CDR1 MGHRA and CDR2 YSYEKL. CDR3 sequence: CASSPPGEKLFF. CDR3 coding DNA: TGCGCCAGCAGCCCCCCCGGAGAAAAACTGTTTTTT.

This clonotype was seen many times. J is TRBJ2-5 and V is TRBV3-1; 9 bases fit TRBD2. CDR3 length equals 16 residues. Trimming cost V 4 bases and J 2 bases; bases outside gene matches: 8. Per germline, CDR1 LGHDT and CDR2 YNNKEL (reference sequence). The CDR3 here is CASSPGSGGSQETQYF. The DNA for the CDR3 is TGTGCCAGCAGCCCAGGGAGCGGGGGGTCGCAAGAGACCCAGTACTTC.

This clonotype was counted a few times. The chain couples TRBV20-1 to TRBJ2-6; D gene ambiguous. Trimming removed 0 bases from V and 0 bases from J, with 15 bases in between. Per the germline V gene, CDR1 is DFQATT and CDR2 is SNEGSKA (reference sequence). This CDR3 is built from 18 residues. The CDR3 region has the DNA TGCAGTGCTAGAGACCCTTCCCGGGCCCTCTCTGGGGCCAACGTCCTGACTTTC. Its translation: CSARDPSRALSGANVLTF.

This clonotype was detected ten times or more. The rearrangement links TRBV9 to TRBJ2-3; maybe TRBD2 (6 bases). Germline values: CDR1 SGDLS, CDR2 YYNGEE. This CDR3 contains 18 residues. V was trimmed by 3 bases and J by 5 bases, leaving 25 bases between them. CDR3 in amino acids: CASSGLPGLKMPGDTQYF. CDR3 DNA: TGTGCCAGCAGCGGCCTCCCTGGACTAAAAATGCCGGGAGATACGCAGTATTTT.

This clonotype showed up many times. The V gene is TRBV7-9, the J gene TRBJ2-4; 12 bases agree with TRBD2. There are 17 residues in the CDR3. Germline lookup yields CDR1 SEHNR and CDR2 FQNEAQ (reference sequence). V trimming: 2 bases; J trimming: 8 bases; junction bases outside the gene matches: 10. The CDR3 loop reads CASSLLTLAGGPYIQYF. The CDR3 DNA is TGTGCCAGCAGCTTACTTACTCTAGCGGGGGGGCCGTACATTCAGTACTTC. Combining the CDR3 with reference TRBV7-9 and TRBJ2-4 gives the whole variable domain DTGVSQNPRHKITKRGQNVTFRCDPISEHNRLYWYRQTLGQGPEFLTYFQNEAQLEKSRLLSDRFSAERPKGSFSTLEIQRTEQGDSAMYLCASSLLTLAGGPYIQYFGAGTRLSVL.

The rearrangement uses TRBV7-3 and TRBJ1-2; TRBD1 might be the D (5 bases). Germline lookup yields CDR1 SGHTA and CDR2 FQGTGA. V lost 5 bases and J 8 bases, leaving 15 bases between the germline ends. This CDR3 has 13 residues. CDR3 sequence: CASSAPGGGGYTF. The CDR3 DNA reads as TGTGCCAGCAGCGCCCCGGGGGGAGGGGGCTACACCTTC.

This clonotype was observed a single time. The chain uses TRBV15 and TRBJ2-7, with TRBD2 as a possible D gene (5 bases). This CDR3 spans 15 amino acids. The V and J ends lost 0 bases and 2 bases respectively, with 11 bases between them. Germline CDR1 reads LNHNV; CDR2 reads YYDKDF (reference sequence). The CDR3: CATSRDPGSTYEQYF. In DNA, the CDR3 is TGTGCCACCAGCAGAGACCCGGGGTCTACCTACGAGCAGTACTTC.

This chain links TRBV27 with TRBJ2-7; a weak D match, TRBD2 (6 bases). V was pared by 3 bases and J by 2 bases, with 14 bases between. Germline V lookup: CDR1 MNHEY, CDR2 SMNVEV (reference sequence). The CDR3 runs to 15 residues. DNA for the CDR3: TGTGCCAGCAGTTTTTCGGGAGTTGGCGCCTACGAGCAGTACTTC. It yields the protein CASSFSGVGAYEQYF.